This T cell receptor beta chain was observed in a study of cytomegalovirus exposure and HLA in healthy donors. Background on the study: The Caucasian-associated ancestry cluster contained about four fifths of the approximately 410 genotyped donors.

The PCR was carried out with 60 Vbeta primers and 13 Jbeta primers. TCRdb's copy holds only in-frame clones and misses some; the assay was immunoSEQ multiplex PCR. The data contain roughly 160,000 clones, 85% of them singletons. CDR1 SGHRS and CDR2 YFSETQ come from the germline V gene. Trimming removed 0 bases at V and 11 bases at J, with 11 bases between. The CDR3 is 12 residues long. Material: PBMCs. The sequence was collected from a boy between 2 and 15 years old in good health and CMV-seronegative. V gene TRBV5-1 combines with J gene TRBJ1-1, with a weak D call TRBD1 (5 bases). CDR3 in DNA: TGCGCCAGCAGCTTGGGGGGGGATGAGGCTTTCTTT. It codes for CASSLGGDEAFF.